A selection of T cell receptor beta chains follows, all from one sample in a study of T-cell memory formation after mild COVID-19. TCRdb re-analysed the 5' RACE reads in MiXCR, keeping a single row per CDR3 protein. The data contain nearly 250,000 distinct CDR3 sequences, just over 15% of them seen just once; the ten biggest clones take up about 2%. The sequenced material came from PBMCs or a T cell subset sorted from them (not recorded which). These receptors came from an adult woman who had mild COVID-19 (a few samples of this study predate the infection). Cell type and time point are not known. The CDR3 runs from the conserved cysteine through the conserved F or W. The order of the fields is J gene, V gene, clone size, D gene, CDR3 DNA, CDR3 protein. The D gene is left open where the match is weak. Only part of the rows carry a size: once, few, many, or a class if the clone is expanded.

>TRBJ2-1|TRBV14|.|.
TGTGCCAGCAGCCGTCTCGCTCCGAACAATGAGCAGTTCTTC
CASSRLAPNNEQFF
>TRBJ2-1|TRBV29-1|few|.
TGCAGCGGGGGAGCGGGCAACTCCTACAATGAGCAGTTCTTC
CSGGAGNSYNEQFF
>TRBJ2-1|TRBV7-2|many|TRBD2
TGTGCCAGCAGCTCCCCTACCGCCGGGACTAGCGGGGGTTACAATGAGCAGTTCTTC
CASSSPTAGTSGGYNEQFF
>TRBJ2-1|TRBV5-4|.|TRBD2
TGTGCCAGCAGCCGACTAGCCAATCAGCAGTTCTTC
CASSRLANQQFF
>TRBJ2-7|TRBV24-1|few|.
TGTGCCACCAAAACAGGGTACGAGCAGTACTTC
CATKTGYEQYF
>TRBJ2-1|TRBV4-2|.|TRBD2
TGTGCCAGCAGCTCAGAGGGACTAGCGGGGGCCGGGGAGCAGTTCTTC
CASSSEGLAGAGEQFF
>TRBJ2-1|TRBV5-1|.|TRBD2
TGCGCCAGCAGCTTGGAGGGACTAGCGGGAGTTGGGCAGTTCTTC
CASSLEGLAGVGQFF
>TRBJ1-2|TRBV6-5|few|.
TGTGCCAGCAGGAGGCCGCAGGGCTATGGCTACACCTTC
CASRRPQGYGYTF
>TRBJ2-1|TRBV11-3|.|.
TGTGCCAGCAGCTTAACGTCGAATGAGCAGTTCTTC
CASSLTSNEQFF
>TRBJ2-5|TRBV7-9|few|TRBD2
TGTGCCAGCAGCTTGGGACTAGCGGGGAGGAACCTACAAGAGACCCAGTACTTC
CASSLGLAGRNLQETQYF
>TRBJ2-3|TRBV20-1|.|TRBD2
TGCAGTGCTAGAGATACAGCGGGGGGGCCGGTTCGAGATACGCAGTATTTT
CSARDTAGGPVRDTQYF
>TRBJ1-2|TRBV12-3/TRBV12-4|many|TRBD1
TGTGCCAGCAGTTTACGGACAGGGGTCATGGCATCTGGCTACACCTTC
CASSLRTGVMASGYTF
>TRBJ1-3|TRBV7-2|few|.
TGTGCCAGCAGCTCAGGACGGGGAGGTCTTGGCACCATATATTTT
CASSSGRGGLGTIYF
>TRBJ2-3|TRBV27|.|TRBD1
TGTGCCAGCAGACCTCCAGACAGGGGGCTAACAGATACGCAGTATTTT
CASRPPDRGLTDTQYF
>TRBJ2-7|TRBV18|.|TRBD1
TGTGCCAGCTCAGGACAGGGATACTACGAGCAGTACTTC
CASSGQGYYEQYF
>TRBJ1-5|TRBV20-1|.|.
TGCAGTGCTAGAGATAGTCAGGTTTATAGCAATCAGCCCCAGCATTTT
CSARDSQVYSNQPQHF
>TRBJ2-3|TRBV9|.|TRBD1
TGTGCCAGCAGCGGCGAGTGGACAGGAACCTTCGATACGCAGTATTTT
CASSGEWTGTFDTQYF
>TRBJ1-3|TRBV2|few|.
TGTGCCAGCCACCAAGGTAGACGGAGCTCTGGAAACACCATATATTTT
CASHQGRRSSGNTIYF
>TRBJ1-5|TRBV5-5|few|.
TGTGCCAGCAGCTTGGTTAGGGGTCAGCCCCAGCATTTT
CASSLVRGQPQHF
>TRBJ2-7|TRBV5-5|.|.
TGTGCCAGCAGTACATCCAATCCGGGGAATCCCTACGAGCAGTACTTC
CASSTSNPGNPYEQYF
>TRBJ2-1|TRBV7-9|.|TRBD1
TGTGCCAGCAGCTCTTACAGGGGGCCAAAATACAATGAGCAGTTCTTC
CASSSYRGPKYNEQFF
>TRBJ2-5|TRBV6-5|few|.
TGTGCCAGCAGTCAAGCAGGAGGCCAAGAGACCCAGTACTTC
CASSQAGGQETQYF
>TRBJ1-1|TRBV11-2|.|.
TGTGCCAGCAGCTTAGCGGGGACGGTGGATGGTGAAGCTTTCTTT
CASSLAGTVDGEAFF
>TRBJ2-3|TRBV9|.|TRBD1
TGTGCCAGCAGCGTATCGACAGGGATGGGGGATACGCAGTATTTT
CASSVSTGMGDTQYF
>TRBJ2-5|TRBV7-7|few|.
TGTGCCAGCAGCACGGGGAGAGCGGTACAAGAGACCCAGTACTTC
CASSTGRAVQETQYF
>TRBJ2-7|TRBV12-3/TRBV12-4|few|TRBD2
TGTGCCAGCAGTCCTGGGGGGGAAGGGGAGCAGTACTTC
CASSPGGEGEQYF
>TRBJ2-5|TRBV7-8|many|TRBD2
TGTGCCAGCAGCTTAGGGACTAGCGGGAGGGAAGAGACCCAGTACTTC
CASSLGTSGREETQYF
>TRBJ1-1|TRBV20-1|few|.
TGCAGTGCTAGCTTAGTTGACAAAGAAGCTTTCTTT
CSASLVDKEAFF
>TRBJ1-5|TRBV6-6|few|.
TGTGCCAGCACCTTTGGGGCTTGGGGAAGCAATCAGCCCCAGCATTTT
CASTFGAWGSNQPQHF
>TRBJ1-5|TRBV10-3|.|.
TGTGCCATCAGCGAAACCGACATTAGCAATCAGCCCCAGCATTTT
CAISETDISNQPQHF
>TRBJ1-2|TRBV7-9|few|.
TGTGCCAGCAGCTTAGGAAGGGGAGCTAACTATGGCTACACCTTC
CASSLGRGANYGYTF
>TRBJ1-2|TRBV5-1|few|TRBD1
TGCGCCAGCAGCTTGGACGGACAGGGGGCGCGAGAGGGGTCCTATGGCTACACCTTC
CASSLDGQGAREGSYGYTF
>TRBJ2-2|TRBV20-1|.|.
TGCAGTGCTAGTCTAGTGGGGAACACCGGGGAGCTGTTTTTT
CSASLVGNTGELFF
>TRBJ2-2|TRBV2|.|.
TGTGCCAGCAGGAAAGAGACAGATACCGGGGAGCTGTTTTTT
CASRKETDTGELFF
>TRBJ2-7|TRBV7-2|many|TRBD2
TGTGCCAGCAGCTTAGTGGCTAGCGGGTTAACCTACGAGCAGTACTTC
CASSLVASGLTYEQYF